A single sample is the source of the 12 T cell receptor beta chains below, sequenced in a study of STAT3 mutations in large granular lymphocyte leukemia. Study-wide points: In T-cell large granular lymphocyte leukemia, about half of patients showed multiple immunodominant subclonotypes.

The antigens for these receptors are not known. Clones were read by immunoSEQ multiplex PCR, and TCRdb kept only the in-frame ones, dropping some. The sample yields some 30,000 clones, approximately 86% seen once. The sample was peripheral blood mononuclear cells. These receptors were obtained from a man in his sixties with T-cell large granular lymphocyte leukemia. Some clones in this sample may be carry-over from other donors' samples.

This chain links TRBV30 with TRBJ2-1; the D gene is possibly TRBD2 (5 bases). CDR3 length: 14 residues. V was cut by 3 bases and J by 7 bases, with 16 bases left in between. Germline V CDR1 and CDR2: GTSNPN, SVGIG (reference sequence). The CDR3 nucleotides are TGTGCCTGGAGCGTCGGAGGACTTAAGAATGAGCAGTTCTTC. This translates into CAWSVGGLKNEQFF. The entire variable domain, with the rest obtained from reference TRBV30 and TRBJ2-1, is as follows: SQTIHQWPATLVQPVGSPLSLECTVEGTSNPNLYWYRQAAGRGLQLLFYSVGIGQISSEVPQNLSASRPQDRQFILSSKKLLLSDSGFYLCAWSVGGLKNEQFFGPGTRLTVL.

V gene TRBV30 combines with J gene TRBJ2-1; D is unresolved. Germline V gene sequence: CDR1 GTSNPN, CDR2 SVGIG (reference sequence). The CDR3 runs to 12 residues. V was shortened by 6 bases and J by 5 bases, with 11 bases between the two germline ends. For the CDR3, the DNA is TGTGCCTGCCTTGCGGCAGACAATGAGCAGTTCTTC. It codes for CACLAADNEQFF.

The chain employs TRBV19 and TRBJ2-7; TRBD1 aligns across 7 bases. The CDR3 is 14 residues long. Germline assignment: CDR1 LNHDA and CDR2 SQIVND (reference sequence). With 7 bases clipped from V and 1 base from J, the junction kept 7 bases outside the gene matches. The CDR3 spells CASTLGGASYEQYF. DNA for the CDR3: TGTGCCAGTACATTAGGGGGCGCTTCCTACGAGCAGTACTTC.

The DNA of the CDR3 is TGTGCCACCAGCAGAGAGGGCCGGGATAGCAATCAGCCCCAGCATTTT. It is translated as CATSREGRDSNQPQHF. This rearrangement joins TRBV15 to TRBJ1-5; no firm D call. The CDR3 has 16 residues. Germline CDR1 and CDR2: LNHNV and YYDKDF (reference sequence). V lost 0 bases, J lost 0 bases, and 9 bases lay in between.

This chain links TRBV5-1 with TRBJ2-5; TRBD2 matches 8 bases. The CDR3 is 16 amino acids. CDR1 and CDR2 (germline): SGHRS, YFSETQ. The ends lost 2 bases at V and 5 bases at J; junction bases unmatched: 11. CDR3 coding DNA: TGCGCCAGCAGCTTTACGATTCCGGGACTAGGTGAGACCCAGTACTTC. It codes for CASSFTIPGLGETQYF.

This chain uses TRBV30 with TRBJ1-1; D uncertain. The CDR3 is 12 residues long. Germline V lookup: CDR1 GTSNPN, CDR2 SVGIG (reference sequence). Deletions cut 3 bases from V and 3 bases from J, with 8 bases between. CDR3 coding DNA: TGTGCCTGGAGGCTGGAACACACTGAAGCTTTCTTT. Its translation: CAWRLEHTEAFF.

The V call is TRBV5-1, the J call TRBJ2-2; TRBD2 is a possible D gene (6 bases). V was shortened by 6 bases and J by 4 bases, with 16 bases between the two germline ends. Per the germline V gene, CDR1 is SGHRS and CDR2 is YFSETQ. The CDR3 totals 15 residues. CDR3 residues: CASTGSAGGTGELFF. For the CDR3, the DNA is TGCGCCAGCACCGGGAGCGCCGGGGGCACCGGGGAGCTGTTTTTT.

This clone was detected once. The V gene is TRBV29-1, the J gene TRBJ2-5, with 8 nucleotides matching TRBD2. V lost 4 bases and J lost 6; bases outside the gene matches: 7. CDR1 and CDR2 (germline): SQVTM, ANQGSEA. The length of the CDR3 is 13 residues. The CDR3 loop reads CSVGGGYSKTQYF. The CDR3 DNA sequence: TGCAGCGTTGGCGGGGGGTACTCTAAGACCCAGTACTTC.

The chain couples TRBV5-6 to TRBJ2-2; possible D gene TRBD2, 7 bases. The CDR3 has 15 residues. The ends were cut back, 1 base at V and 4 bases at J, with 11 bases in the middle. Germline CDR1 and CDR2: SGHDT and YYEEEE. The CDR3 DNA reads as TGTGCCAGCAGCTTGCGGGGGGCATCCACCGGGGAGCTGTTTTTT. Its protein product is CASSLRGASTGELFF.

The chain carries TRBV5-6 and TRBJ1-4; no reliable D call. The CDR3 covers 14 residues. Trimming took 4 bases from V and 8 from J, leaving 15 bases between them. Germline V CDR1 and CDR2: SGHDT, YYEEEE. Here the CDR3 DNA reads TGTGCCAGCAGCCCTCAAAAAAGAGGGGAAAAACTGTTTTTT. Protein product: CASSPQKRGEKLFF.

The rearrangement links TRBV28 to TRBJ1-5; 8 bases map to TRBD1. Unmatched junction bases numbered 4, after V lost 3 bases and J lost 6 bases. The germline V gene has CDR1 MDHEN and CDR2 SYDVKM. The CDR3 runs to 14 residues. The CDR3 bases are TGTGCCAGCAGTTTCAGGGGGCCAAGTCAGCCCCAGCATTTT. This gives the protein CASSFRGPSQPQHF.

V is TRBV19 and J is TRBJ2-6; D remains ambiguous. Trimming took 9 bases from V and 2 from J, leaving 14 bases between them. The CDR3 has 15 residues. The V gene's germline CDR1 is LNHDA and CDR2 SQIVND (reference sequence). CDR3 DNA: TGTGCCAGCCAACAAAGTCAGGCTGGGGCCAACGTCCTGACTTTC. Its protein is CASQQSQAGANVLTF.